This T cell receptor (beta chain) was retrieved from a study of T cell changes during pregnancy in multiple sclerosis (dated by TCRdb to about 2019). As for the study more broadly: The study looked at changes in the T cell repertoire across pregnancy in women with multiple sclerosis.

The library was obtained by the immunoSEQ multiplex PCR assay. Drawn from immuneACCESS, this table holds only the in-frame rearrangements with V and J called that TCRdb kept. Clones are partly lost; checked studies trace under half to an unresolved V gene and leave the rest unexplained. The sample table lists approximately 18,000 clones, approximately 84% of them with a count of one. The ten largest make up less than 12% of the sample. As to this clone: Its antigen target is currently unknown. Per-nucleotide qualities are absent, and no much larger clonotype sits a single base away.

The TCR originated in a female donor in good health, enrolled as a control in a pregnancy study. The sample was CD8+ T cells from peripheral blood mononuclear cells, taken in the second trimester of pregnancy.

The sequence in DNA is TGTGCCAGCGGACAGTTCATGAACACTGAAGCTTTCTTT. This gives the protein CASGQFMNTEAFF. The chain joins TRBV19 to TRBJ1-1; possibly the D gene is TRBD1, per 6 matching bases. V is reduced by 9 bases and J by 0 bases, leaving a spacing of 11 bases between them. CDR1 and CDR2, looked up from the germline V gene (reference sequence), are LNHDA and SQIVND. The CDR3 measures 13 amino acids from cysteine to phenylalanine. Only CDR3 DNA is held: 39 bases, read in frame from base 1. Here the CDR3 is joined to the reference TRBV19 and TRBJ1-1 genes, and the full variable domain is: DGGITQSPKYLFRKEGQNVTLSCEQNLNHDAMYWYRQDPGQGLRLIYYSQIVNDFQKGDIAEGYSVSREKKESFPLTVTSAQKNPTAFYLCASGQFMNTEAFFGQGTRLTVV.